One sample yielded the 11 T cell receptor beta chains listed below, sequenced in a study of cytomegalovirus exposure and HLA in healthy donors. Primers for the PCR totalled 60 Vbeta and 13 Jbeta. The protocol was immunoSEQ multiplex PCR, while the TCRdb copy is restricted to in-frame clones and leaves out a portion. Of under 110,000 clones listed, roughly four fifths are singletons. Material: PBMCs. The origin of the receptors is a man in his fifties in good health and CMV-seronegative.

The J gene is TRBJ2-1, the V gene TRBV7-2; a weak D match, TRBD2 (6 bases). V lost 6 bases, J lost 10 bases, and 31 bases lay in between. This CDR3 comprises 18 residues. CDR1 SGHTA and CDR2 FQGNSA come from the germline V gene. In nucleotides, the CDR3 is TGTGCCAGCAGGTACTCGCGGGGAACAGCGATTGGGCGAGGGGAGCAGTTCTTC. It is translated as CASRYSRGTAIGRGEQFF.

The V gene is TRBV19, the J gene TRBJ1-2; tentatively, D is TRBD1 (6 bases). V lost 8 bases and J lost 5, with 15 bases in between. The CDR3 has 13 amino acids. Germline V gene sequence: CDR1 LNHDA, CDR2 SQIVND (reference sequence). The CDR3 nucleotides read TGTGCCAGTCAAAGGACAGAAGAATATGGCTACACCTTC. This gives the protein CASQRTEEYGYTF.

The rearrangement uses TRBV18 and TRBJ2-2, with D unresolved. V was shortened by 6 bases and J by 4 bases, with 12 bases between the two germline ends. Germline assignment: CDR1 KGHSH and CDR2 LQKENI. The CDR3 is 14 amino acids. CDR3 nucleotides: TGTGCCAGCTCCCCCGGGTCTCCCACCGGGGAGCTGTTTTTT. Encoded protein: CASSPGSPTGELFF.

J is TRBJ1-1 and V is TRBV9; D is perhaps TRBD1 (6 bases). This CDR3 is built from 12 residues. The V and J ends lost 3 bases and 10 bases respectively, with 13 bases between them. The germline V gene encodes CDR1 SGDLS and CDR2 YYNGEE. The CDR3 sequence is CASSAHRDRAFF. In DNA form, the CDR3 reads TGTGCCAGCAGCGCCCACAGGGATCGAGCTTTCTTT.

The V call is TRBV28, the J call TRBJ1-1, with 10 nucleotides matching TRBD1. V shed 1 base, J shed 1 base, and the junction held 12 bases outside the gene matches. The length of the CDR3 is 19 residues. CDR1 is MDHEN, CDR2 SYDVKM, per germline. CDR3 loop: CASSLFWTPGQGPNTEAFF. The CDR3 region has the DNA TGTGCCAGCAGTTTATTCTGGACGCCGGGACAGGGGCCGAACACTGAAGCTTTCTTT.

This chain links TRBV2 with TRBJ2-3, with 7 bases lining up with TRBD1. The CDR3 has 15 amino acids. Germline trimming cut 9 bases from V and 8 bases from J; bases unmatched to any gene: 17. Germline CDR1 reads SNHLY; CDR2 reads FYNNEI. The CDR3 sequence: CASPPFTGAIGTQYF. The DNA of the CDR3 is TGTGCCAGTCCCCCCTTTACAGGGGCTATTGGTACGCAGTATTTT.

The V call is TRBV28, the J call TRBJ2-2; D possibly corresponds to TRBD2 (5 bases). Trimming pared 8 bases from V and 1 base from J, leaving 11 bases between. The germline CDR1 and CDR2 sequences are MDHEN and SYDVKM. CDR3 length equals 14 residues. The CDR3 DNA reads TGTGCCAGCTGGGGAGACTTGAACACCGGGGAGCTGTTTTTT. This gives the protein CASWGDLNTGELFF.

V and J are TRBV5-6 and TRBJ1-1; D might be TRBD1 (5 bases). In germline, CDR1 is SGHDT, CDR2 YYEEEE. Trimming removed 4 bases at V and 10 bases at J, with 17 bases between. The CDR3 extends over 13 amino acids. The CDR3 reads CASSPSGGSGAFF. The CDR3 nucleotides are TGTGCCAGCAGCCCCTCGGGGGGATCGGGAGCTTTCTTT.

The chain has TRBV7-9 and TRBJ1-1; 7 bases are a match to TRBD1. V gave up 0 bases and J gave up 1 base; unmatched junction bases: 11. The CDR3 covers 18 residues. Germline loops: CDR1 SEHNR, CDR2 FQNEAQ (reference sequence). This CDR3 is CASSLARFGQVGNTEAFF. DNA of the CDR3: TGTGCCAGCAGCTTAGCTCGTTTCGGACAGGTGGGGAACACTGAAGCTTTCTTT. The full variable domain, completed using reference TRBV7-9 and TRBJ1-1, is DTGVSQNPRHKITKRGQNVTFRCDPISEHNRLYWYRQTLGQGPEFLTYFQNEAQLEKSRLLSDRFSAERPKGSFSTLEIQRTEQGDSAMYLCASSLARFGQVGNTEAFFGQGTRLTVV.

This chain connects TRBV7-9 to TRBJ1-1; tentatively, D is TRBD1 (6 bases). Germline loops: CDR1 SEHNR, CDR2 FQNEAQ (reference sequence). The CDR3 sequence is 13 residues long. V was shortened by 5 bases and J by 6 bases, with 13 bases between the two germline ends. The CDR3 here is CASSPEGGAEAFF. DNA for the CDR3: TGTGCCAGCAGCCCCGAGGGGGGGGCTGAAGCTTTCTTT.

The chain combines TRBV19 with TRBJ1-2; TRBD1 matches at 7 bases. Trimming took 8 bases from V and 6 from J; bases not matched to a gene: 9. The length of the CDR3 is 13 residues. Germline V gene data show CDR1 as LNHDA and CDR2 as SQIVND (reference sequence). The CDR3 reads CASGRDRGNGYTF. The CDR3 nucleotides are TGTGCCAGTGGCCGGGACAGAGGCAATGGCTACACCTTC.